This section outlines one T cell receptor (beta chain) sequence together with its context. Its specificity is unknown. This sample is drawn from a study of cytomegalovirus exposure and HLA in healthy donors. Using immunoSEQ multiplex PCR, the repertoire was profiled, and TCRdb retains in-frame clones only, with some absent. The table includes 140,000 or so clones, over 80% detected once. Germline CDR1 SGHRS, CDR2 YFSETQ. The CDR3 covers 15 residues. Trimming left V 4 bases short and J 5 bases short, with 17 bases between. Findings of the study overall: According to the study, about 180 TCR beta chains were cytomegalovirus-associated. Rarity characterized most TCR sequences, yet some public TCRs appeared in many donors.

The clonotype comes from a man younger than 35 in good health and CMV-seropositive. Sequencing input: PBMCs. V gene TRBV5-1 combines with J gene TRBJ2-3; a possible D gene is TRBD2 (5 bases). CDR3 coding DNA: TGCGCCAGCAGCCTTAAGTTAGGAGGTGGAGATACGCAGTATTTT. It encodes CASSLKLGGGDTQYF.